These T cell receptor beta chains were read from a single sample in a study of blood T cell repertoires in COVID-19. Assay used: immunoSEQ multiplex PCR; TCRdb lists only in-frame clones, some missing. The data hold more than 45,000 clones, with around four fifths observed a single time. Sequencing was performed on peripheral blood. The receptors were gathered from a human donor in a cohort sampled during active COVID-19. Both conserved end residues are part of each CDR3. Each record gives: D gene, CDR3 length, V gene, J gene, CDR3 protein. The D gene is left open where the match is weak.

d_call: -
cdr3_length: 11
v_call: TRBV20-1
j_call: TRBJ2-1
cdr3_aa: CSARTSHEQFF

d_call: -
cdr3_length: 14
v_call: TRBV2
j_call: TRBJ2-7
cdr3_aa: CASSERGNSYEQYF

d_call: -
cdr3_length: 15
v_call: TRBV27
j_call: TRBJ2-7
cdr3_aa: CASSLEFGLAYEQYF

d_call: -
cdr3_length: 13
v_call: TRBV7-6
j_call: TRBJ1-1
cdr3_aa: CASSSARGTEAFF

d_call: -
cdr3_length: 14
v_call: TRBV6-5
j_call: TRBJ2-7
cdr3_aa: CASSYSAGSYEQYF

d_call: -
cdr3_length: 12
v_call: TRBV6-5
j_call: TRBJ1-2
cdr3_aa: CASSQDIYGYTF

d_call: TRBD2
cdr3_length: 15
v_call: TRBV28
j_call: TRBJ2-1
cdr3_aa: CASALAGVSRNEQFF

d_call: -
cdr3_length: 14
v_call: TRBV28
j_call: TRBJ2-5
cdr3_aa: CASSLQGIQETQYF

d_call: -
cdr3_length: 16
v_call: TRBV4-1
j_call: TRBJ2-2
cdr3_aa: CASSPGIGGGSGELFF

d_call: -
cdr3_length: 10
v_call: TRBV2
j_call: TRBJ2-7
cdr3_aa: CASSVREQYF

d_call: TRBD2
cdr3_length: 16
v_call: TRBV4-3
j_call: TRBJ2-3
cdr3_aa: CASSQDTSGGTDTQYF

d_call: TRBD2
cdr3_length: 15
v_call: TRBV7-9
j_call: TRBJ2-2
cdr3_aa: CASSFRAGEAGELFF

d_call: TRBD1
cdr3_length: 15
v_call: TRBV24-1
j_call: TRBJ2-3
cdr3_aa: CATSKGTGGRDTQYF

d_call: -
cdr3_length: 13
v_call: TRBV7-9
j_call: TRBJ2-3
cdr3_aa: CASSLKAGGTQYF

d_call: TRBD1
cdr3_length: 15
v_call: TRBV9
j_call: TRBJ1-6
cdr3_aa: CASSVGQTYNSPLHF

d_call: TRBD2
cdr3_length: 17
v_call: TRBV3-1/TRBV3-2
j_call: TRBJ2-7
cdr3_aa: CASSQDPGGFGSYEQYF

d_call: -
cdr3_length: 14
v_call: TRBV9
j_call: TRBJ2-5
cdr3_aa: CASSVEAATGAQYF

d_call: TRBD2
cdr3_length: 15
v_call: TRBV5-1
j_call: TRBJ2-1
cdr3_aa: CASSLRPGGEYEQFF

d_call: TRBD2
cdr3_length: 16
v_call: TRBV11-2
j_call: TRBJ2-5
cdr3_aa: CASSLVPSGEQETQYF

d_call: TRBD1
cdr3_length: 15
v_call: TRBV19
j_call: TRBJ1-2
cdr3_aa: CASSIFDRAGYGYTF

d_call: TRBD1
cdr3_length: 14
v_call: TRBV7-8
j_call: TRBJ2-5
cdr3_aa: CATPTGTGEETQYF

d_call: TRBD2
cdr3_length: 18
v_call: TRBV7-8
j_call: TRBJ2-7
cdr3_aa: CASSLEPPPPSGGNEQYF

d_call: -
cdr3_length: 13
v_call: TRBV6-5
j_call: TRBJ2-2
cdr3_aa: CASSYLGVGELFF

d_call: -
cdr3_length: 14
v_call: TRBV30
j_call: TRBJ2-1
cdr3_aa: CAWSVRAFANEQFF

d_call: TRBD1
cdr3_length: 14
v_call: TRBV7-3
j_call: TRBJ2-3
cdr3_aa: CASSSQGGTDTQYF

d_call: -
cdr3_length: 14
v_call: TRBV28
j_call: TRBJ1-4
cdr3_aa: CASSLGGPNEKLFF

d_call: -
cdr3_length: 15
v_call: TRBV9
j_call: TRBJ2-3
cdr3_aa: CASSVISGFTDTQYF

d_call: TRBD1
cdr3_length: 15
v_call: TRBV2
j_call: TRBJ1-1
cdr3_aa: CASTLGGQGNTEAFF

d_call: TRBD2
cdr3_length: 14
v_call: TRBV11-2
j_call: TRBJ2-7
cdr3_aa: CASSLPLAGLQQYF

d_call: -
cdr3_length: 18
v_call: TRBV14
j_call: TRBJ2-4
cdr3_aa: CASSAGTGLADLKNIQYF

d_call: -
cdr3_length: 12
v_call: TRBV7-3
j_call: TRBJ2-7
cdr3_aa: CASSSFTYEQYF

d_call: -
cdr3_length: 13
v_call: TRBV21-1
j_call: TRBJ2-7
cdr3_aa: CASPAGPGYEQYF

d_call: TRBD1
cdr3_length: 14
v_call: TRBV18
j_call: TRBJ1-2
cdr3_aa: CASSPNRGGGGYTF

d_call: -
cdr3_length: 13
v_call: TRBV5-5
j_call: TRBJ2-3
cdr3_aa: CASRTGGVDTQYF

d_call: -
cdr3_length: 13
v_call: TRBV2
j_call: TRBJ2-7
cdr3_aa: CANNKAGDYEQYF

d_call: -
cdr3_length: 16
v_call: TRBV6-2/TRBV6-3
j_call: TRBJ2-5
cdr3_aa: CASSYGGGGHQETQYF

d_call: -
cdr3_length: 13
v_call: TRBV25-1
j_call: TRBJ1-2
cdr3_aa: CASSEGGNYGYTF

d_call: TRBD1
cdr3_length: 14
v_call: TRBV6-2/TRBV6-3
j_call: TRBJ2-2
cdr3_aa: CASSYSQGAGELFF

d_call: TRBD2
cdr3_length: 13
v_call: TRBV15
j_call: TRBJ2-7
cdr3_aa: CATSIGGGYEQYF

d_call: TRBD2
cdr3_length: 16
v_call: TRBV9
j_call: TRBJ2-1
cdr3_aa: CASSTKRLAGDNEQFF

d_call: -
cdr3_length: 13
v_call: TRBV18
j_call: TRBJ2-7
cdr3_aa: CASSMDSLYEQYF

d_call: -
cdr3_length: 13
v_call: TRBV9
j_call: TRBJ1-1
cdr3_aa: CASSALSGTEAFF

d_call: TRBD2
cdr3_length: 15
v_call: TRBV18
j_call: TRBJ2-3
cdr3_aa: CASSQGTSATDTQYF

d_call: TRBD2
cdr3_length: 15
v_call: TRBV7-6
j_call: TRBJ2-2
cdr3_aa: CASQGAGPNTGELFF

d_call: TRBD2
cdr3_length: 16
v_call: TRBV2
j_call: TRBJ2-5
cdr3_aa: CASSPTSGRRQETQYF

d_call: TRBD1
cdr3_length: 13
v_call: TRBV12-3/TRBV12-4
j_call: TRBJ1-4
cdr3_aa: CASSPDRVEKLFF

d_call: -
cdr3_length: 16
v_call: TRBV28
j_call: TRBJ1-2
cdr3_aa: CASSLDRPGRIYGYTF

d_call: -
cdr3_length: 15
v_call: TRBV3-1/TRBV3-2
j_call: TRBJ1-3
cdr3_aa: CASSQGGISGNTIYF

d_call: -
cdr3_length: 15
v_call: TRBV5-1
j_call: TRBJ2-1
cdr3_aa: CASSLVNRRDNEQFF

d_call: -
cdr3_length: 12
v_call: TRBV12-3/TRBV12-4
j_call: TRBJ1-1
cdr3_aa: CASSFARSEAFF

d_call: TRBD1
cdr3_length: 19
v_call: TRBV19
j_call: TRBJ2-4
cdr3_aa: CASSASGTGAKLAKNIQYF

d_call: -
cdr3_length: 13
v_call: TRBV11-2
j_call: TRBJ2-7
cdr3_aa: CASSSLLPEEQYF